This is a list of T cell receptor beta chains from one sample in a study of T cells in Graves' hyperthyroidism and ophthalmopathy. MiXCR, run by TCRdb on the multiplex PCR reads, gives a single entry per CDR3 protein. The sample holds about 250,000 distinct CDR3 sequences; approximately 14% are singletons and the top ten take more than 30%. Material for sequencing was blood. The source of these receptors is a woman between 50 and 59 years old with Graves' hyperthyroidism that later progressed to Graves' ophthalmopathy. Each CDR3 is given with its conserved first and last residue. The D gene is left open where the match is weak. Some rows mark clone size as missing; the rest say once, few, many or name a class of expanded clone.

j_gene: TRBJ2-5; d_gene: NA; abundance: once; v_gene: TRBV5-1; CDR3aa: CASRGNQETQYF; CDR3nt: TGCGCCAGCAGAGGAAACCAAGAGACCCAGTACTTC
j_gene: TRBJ2-7; d_gene: TRBD1; abundance: NA; v_gene: TRBV7-9; CDR3aa: CASRPRPGQGEQYF; CDR3nt: TGTGCCAGCAGGCCCCGCCCGGGACAGGGAGAGCAGTACTTC
j_gene: TRBJ2-3; d_gene: NA; abundance: few; v_gene: TRBV20-1; CDR3aa: CSARSWASTDTQYF; CDR3nt: TGCAGTGCTAGAAGCTGGGCAAGCACAGATACGCAGTATTTT
j_gene: TRBJ1-2; d_gene: TRBD1; abundance: many; v_gene: TRBV2; CDR3aa: CASSLFPGQGRGYTF; CDR3nt: TGTGCCAGCAGTTTATTTCCGGGACAGGGGAGGGGCTACACCTTC
j_gene: TRBJ1-2; d_gene: NA; abundance: many; v_gene: TRBV18; CDR3aa: CASSPGQNYGYTF; CDR3nt: TGTGCCAGCTCACCAGGACAAAACTATGGCTACACCTTC
j_gene: TRBJ1-6; d_gene: TRBD1; abundance: NA; v_gene: TRBV20-1; CDR3aa: CSTGAQNSPLHF; CDR3nt: TGCAGTACAGGGGCCCAGAATTCACCCCTCCACTTT
j_gene: TRBJ2-5; d_gene: TRBD1; abundance: many; v_gene: TRBV28; CDR3aa: CASSLPGTGWETQYF; CDR3nt: TGTGCCAGCAGCCTACCAGGGACAGGGTGGGAGACCCAGTACTTC
j_gene: TRBJ1-2; d_gene: NA; abundance: many; v_gene: TRBV20-1; CDR3aa: CSAPPSRAANYGYTF; CDR3nt: TGCAGTGCTCCCCCTTCGAGAGCCGCTAACTATGGCTACACCTTC
j_gene: TRBJ1-2; d_gene: TRBD1; abundance: NA; v_gene: TRBV24-1; CDR3aa: CATSEAGQGIYGYTF; CDR3nt: TGTGCCACCAGTGAGGCCGGACAGGGAATTTATGGCTACACCTTC
j_gene: TRBJ2-3; d_gene: NA; abundance: many; v_gene: TRBV6-5; CDR3aa: CASSYERGGTDTQYF; CDR3nt: TGTGCCAGCAGTTACGAAAGGGGGGGCACAGATACGCAGTATTTT
j_gene: TRBJ2-7; d_gene: NA; abundance: many; v_gene: TRBV20-1; CDR3aa: CSGGTFYEQYF; CDR3nt: TGCAGCGGAGGGACTTTCTACGAGCAGTACTTC
j_gene: TRBJ2-7; d_gene: NA; abundance: many; v_gene: TRBV7-2; CDR3aa: CASSYKLTYEQYF; CDR3nt: TGTGCCAGCAGTTATAAGTTGACCTACGAGCAGTACTTC
j_gene: TRBJ1-6; d_gene: NA; abundance: NA; v_gene: TRBV6-1; CDR3aa: CASSEKSSYNSPLHF; CDR3nt: TGTGCCAGCAGTGAAAAGAGCTCCTATAATTCACCCCTCCACTTT
j_gene: TRBJ2-5; d_gene: NA; abundance: once; v_gene: TRBV5-6; CDR3aa: CASSYALPLAPSQETQYF; CDR3nt: TGTGCCAGCAGCTACGCCCTGCCCCTGGCCCCCTCCCAAGAGACCCAGTACTTC
j_gene: TRBJ2-1; d_gene: TRBD2; abundance: many; v_gene: TRBV5-1; CDR3aa: CASGGLAANNEQFF; CDR3nt: TGCGCCAGCGGGGGACTAGCGGCAAACAATGAGCAGTTCTTC
j_gene: TRBJ2-1; d_gene: TRBD2; abundance: few; v_gene: TRBV30; CDR3aa: CAWSVLSGPYNEQFF; CDR3nt: TGTGCCTGGAGTGTACTTAGCGGGCCCTACAATGAGCAGTTCTTC
j_gene: TRBJ2-5; d_gene: NA; abundance: many; v_gene: TRBV20-1; CDR3aa: CSELSPGDGETQYF; CDR3nt: TGCAGTGAACTTTCACCGGGAGACGGGGAGACCCAGTACTTC
j_gene: TRBJ1-1; d_gene: NA; abundance: many; v_gene: TRBV14; CDR3aa: CASSQTRATEAFF; CDR3nt: TGTGCCAGCAGCCAGACGCGGGCCACTGAAGCTTTCTTT
j_gene: TRBJ2-7; d_gene: TRBD2; abundance: many; v_gene: TRBV2; CDR3aa: CASSYSSLAGAHEQYF; CDR3nt: TGTGCCAGCAGTTACTCTTCACTAGCGGGAGCCCACGAGCAGTACTTC